The sequence of this TCR beta chain was determined in a study of post-analysis software for immune sequencing data. Study-wide points: When patients were compared with controls, about 5 TRBV segments were more frequent, TRBV5-6, TRBV5-1 and TRBV20-1 among them.

On this clonotype: What it recognizes is unknown.

Built from TCR beta cDNA, the libraries had unique molecular identifiers in them. TCRdb re-derived calls from the PCR reads in MiXCR, one entry per CDR3 protein. This sample has roughly 160,000 distinct CDR3 sequences, with about 36% found just once. V was shortened by 4 bases and J by 6 bases, with 13 bases between the two germline ends. Germline-derived CDR1 and CDR2 are LGHDT and YNNKEL (reference sequence). This CDR3 is built from 14 residues. This sequence joins TRBV3-1 and TRBJ2-1; D not resolved. The specimen was blood, collected after autologous hematopoietic stem cell transplantation. The TCR originated in a girl aged 10 to 17 with multiple sclerosis. The DNA of the CDR3 is TGTGCCAGCAGCCCAGTGGGGATTAGCAATGAGCAGTTCTTC. Translated, it gives CASSPVGISNEQFF.